This TCR beta chain is from a study of blood T cell repertoires in COVID-19. Study context: PBMCs, B-cell-depleted T cells, or T cells were the source of the cDNA or gDNA that made up the material.

Cohort 3 recovery required two negative PCRs, clearance, or symptom resolution. Between the trimmed V and J ends, which lost 12 bases and 11 bases, there was a span of 22 bases. Germline CDR1 and CDR2: KGHDR and SFDVKD. This CDR3 region has 13 residues. Method: immunoSEQ multiplex PCR; TCRdb's copy keeps in-frame clones and lacks some. There are just over 350,000 clones in the sample; about 90% occur only once, and 2.5% to 3% lies in the top ten. The TCR comes from a woman aged 25-40 years who had recovered from COVID-19. The material sequenced was PBMCs or T cells enriched from blood (not recorded which). The rearrangement uses TRBV24-1 and TRBJ1-3; D remains ambiguous. CDR3 protein: CALRPPPGLSIYF. The CDR3 DNA is TGTGCCCTAAGACCACCCCCGGGGTTGTCCATATATTTT.